The 21 T cell receptor beta chains below come from one sample, sequenced in a study of T cells in Graves' hyperthyroidism and ophthalmopathy (dated by TCRdb to about 2019). The library was generated by multiplex PCR. This sample was sequenced with an Illumina HiSeq 2000. The TCR beta CDR3 regions were amplified from RNA transcripts. The TCR CDR3 was subjected to a first round of RT-PCR using the HTBI primer set and the Qiagen OneStep RT-PCR kit. In TCRdb, the public reads were trimmed at Q25 with fastp and aligned with MiXCR, with productive beta chains retained. One record per CDR3 amino acid sequence lists the most common genes and DNA. For this sample there are about 560,000 distinct CDR3 sequences; 14% appear just once. The ten largest clones add up to around 14% of the sample. Specimen: blood. These receptors were obtained from a woman in her forties with Graves' hyperthyroidism.

The table lists this clonotype with many counts. The V gene is TRBV28, the J gene TRBJ2-7, with TRBD1 identical over 7 bases. The length of the CDR3 is 14 residues. Losses at the gene ends were 5 bases for V and 3 bases for J; bases not matched to a gene: 7. The germline CDR1 and CDR2 sequences are MDHEN and SYDVKM. The CDR3 DNA follows: TGTGCCAGCAGTCCGCATGACAGGGACTACGAGCAGTACTTC. Translated, it gives CASSPHDRDYEQYF.

This clonotype was detected ten times or more. V usage is TRBV5-5 and J usage is TRBJ1-5; 8 bases fit TRBD1. This CDR3 comprises 17 residues. Unmatched junction bases numbered 10, after V lost 2 bases and J lost 3 bases. Germline V lookup: CDR1 SGHKS, CDR2 YYEKEE (reference sequence). CDR3 amino acids: CASSLISGQGLNQPQHF. DNA of the CDR3: TGTGCCAGCAGCTTAATTTCCGGACAGGGACTCAATCAGCCCCAGCATTTT.

The table lists this clonotype with many counts. V is TRBV13 and J is TRBJ2-1; D gene unclear. Looked up from germline, CDR1 is PRHDT and CDR2 is FYEKMQ (reference sequence). Trimming cost V 2 bases and J 7 bases, with 9 bases left between them. This CDR3 is 13 amino acids long. The CDR3 region is CASSLSALNEQFF. The CDR3 DNA sequence: TGTGCCAGCAGCTTATCCGCGCTTAATGAGCAGTTCTTC.

This clonotype was seen repeatedly, ten times or more. The DNA for the CDR3 is TGTGCCAGCAGTAGAGGTTGGGCATCGGGCAATGAGCAGTTCTTC. Protein: CASSRGWASGNEQFF. V usage is TRBV7-2 and J usage is TRBJ2-1, with D hard to call. Germline assignment: CDR1 SGHTA and CDR2 FQGNSA. V lost 6 bases, J lost 6 bases, and 18 bases lay in between. This CDR3 is built from 15 residues.

This clonotype was recorded a few times. The genes are TRBV15 and TRBJ1-5; unclear D gene. CDR1 and CDR2 from the germline V gene are LNHNV and YYDKDF (reference sequence). With 1 base removed from V and 2 bases from J, the gap between germline ends came to 6 bases. The CDR3 length is 14 residues. This CDR3 is CATSRGWGNQPQHF. The CDR3 nucleotides are TGTGCCACCAGCAGAGGCTGGGGCAATCAGCCCCAGCATTTT.

The table lists this clonotype with a few counts. V and J are TRBV5-4 and TRBJ2-1; 8 bases fit TRBD2. J was trimmed by 7 bases and V by 0 bases; bases with no gene match: 15. The CDR3 extends over 18 amino acids. Germline CDR1 reads SGHNT; CDR2 reads YYREEE (reference sequence). The CDR3 DNA reads as TGTGCCAGCAGCTTGGGGGGGCTGCTCGGGAGGGCTGAAAATGAGCAGTTCTTC. Translation gives CASSLGGLLGRAENEQFF.

V gene TRBV20-1 combines with J gene TRBJ1-5; D is unresolved. The CDR3 is made up of 15 amino acids. V shed 6 bases and J shed 0 bases, with 15 bases lying between them. Germline V gene data show CDR1 as DFQATT and CDR2 as SNEGSKA (reference sequence). As DNA, the CDR3 is TGCAGTGCCAAGCGTGAGACTAATAGCAATCAGCCCCAGCATTTT. Its protein product is CSAKRETNSNQPQHF.

In this sample, this clonotype turned up many times. The chain has TRBV27 and TRBJ2-4; 7 nucleotides agree with TRBD1. This CDR3 is built from 14 residues. CDR1 MNHEY and CDR2 SMNVEV come from the germline V gene (reference sequence). V was clipped by 3 bases and J by 8 bases; unmatched bases: 7. CDR3 coding DNA: TGTGCCAGCAGTTTTAACAGGGGTGGAGACATTCAGTACTTC. It is translated as CASSFNRGGDIQYF.

The J gene is TRBJ2-1, the V gene TRBV7-9; possibly TRBD2 for D (6 bases). V was trimmed by 3 bases and J by 3 bases, leaving 18 bases between them. CDR3 length: 17 residues. In germline, CDR1 is SEHNR, CDR2 FQNEAQ (reference sequence). CDR3 loop: CASSFSHAGPYYNEQFF. The CDR3 DNA reads as TGTGCCAGCAGCTTTTCCCACGCGGGACCTTACTACAATGAGCAGTTCTTC.

In its sample, this clonotype was seen many times. The chain combines TRBV28 with TRBJ2-1; 7 bases match TRBD1. V gave up 6 bases and J gave up 5 bases; unmatched junction bases: 10. The CDR3 has 15 amino acids. Germline CDR1 reads MDHEN; CDR2 reads SYDVKM. CDR3 protein: CASSPRGWPNNEQFF. The CDR3 bases are TGTGCCAGCAGCCCCAGGGGGTGGCCCAACAATGAGCAGTTCTTC.

This clonotype was observed many times. The chain has TRBV18 and TRBJ1-1; 9 bases fit TRBD1. Germline trimming cut 4 bases from V and 0 bases from J; bases unmatched to any gene: 9. Germline-derived CDR1 and CDR2 are KGHSH and LQKENI. This CDR3 is 17 amino acids long. The CDR3, as DNA: TGTGCCAGCTCACTCACAGGGGGCGCAGCCATGAACACTGAAGCTTTCTTT. Translating it yields CASSLTGGAAMNTEAFF.

The chain combines TRBV10-1 with TRBJ2-1, with 12 bases identical to TRBD2. V gave up 4 bases and J gave up 11 bases; unmatched junction bases: 3. Germline values: CDR1 WNHNN, CDR2 SYGVQD (reference sequence). The CDR3 covers 13 residues. The CDR3 sequence: CASSAGLAGQQFF. The CDR3 DNA is TGCGCCAGCAGTGCTGGACTAGCGGGACAGCAGTTCTTC.

This clonotype was picked up many times. V usage is TRBV2 and J usage is TRBJ2-1, with 7 bases fitting TRBD1. This CDR3 spans 14 amino acids. V shed 2 bases and J 4 bases; nucleotides not matched to a gene: 2. The germline gives CDR1 SNHLY, CDR2 FYNNEI. The CDR3 region is CASSESDRYNEQFF. The CDR3 DNA reads as TGTGCCAGCAGTGAATCGGACAGGTACAATGAGCAGTTCTTC.

This clonotype was counted between two and nine times. The chain has TRBV19 and TRBJ2-1, with D perhaps TRBD2 (6 bases). V was clipped by 1 base and J by 6 bases, with 10 bases between them. Germline V gives CDR1 LNHDA, CDR2 SQIVND (reference sequence). This CDR3 is 14 amino acids long. This chain's CDR3 is CASSIGLVSNEQFF. CDR3 nucleotide sequence: TGTGCCAGTAGTATAGGACTAGTGTCCAATGAGCAGTTCTTC.

The V and J genes are TRBV11-3 and TRBJ1-5, with TRBD1 matching over 7 bases. V was pared by 8 bases and J by 2 bases, with 9 bases of the junction left unmatched. CDR1 is SGHNT, CDR2 YENEEA, per germline. This CDR3 spans 15 amino acids. CDR3 in amino acids: CASYLTRGRNQPQHF. In DNA, the CDR3 is TGTGCCAGCTACCTAACGAGGGGGCGCAATCAGCCCCAGCATTTT.

The chain links TRBV30 to TRBJ1-5; 8 bases match TRBD1. CDR1 is GTSNPN, CDR2 SVGIG, per germline (reference sequence). J was trimmed by 4 bases and V by 2 bases; bases with no gene match: 7. CDR3 size: 15 residues. The chain's CDR3 is CAWSSGGASNQPQHF. For the CDR3, the DNA is TGTGCCTGGAGTTCAGGGGGCGCATCTAATCAGCCCCAGCATTTT. Together with reference TRBV30 and TRBJ1-5, the CDR3 gives the full variable domain: SQTIHQWPATLVQPVGSPLSLECTVEGTSNPNLYWYRQAAGRGLQLLFYSVGIGQISSEVPQNLSASRPQDRQFILSSKKLLLSDSGFYLCAWSSGGASNQPQHFGDGTRLSIL.

A remark on this clonotype: It may be a read error: a sequence one base away is much more abundant. The chain employs TRBV20-1 and TRBJ2-7; 12 nucleotides agree with TRBD2. The CDR3 length is 14 residues. From germline, CDR1 is DFQATT and CDR2 SNEGSKA (reference sequence). The DNA for the CDR3 is TGCAGTGCTGTACTAGCGGGAGGAAGGTACGAGGAGTACTTC. It is translated as CSAVLAGGRYEEYF.

In this sample, this clonotype turned up a few times. The gene calls are TRBV6-1 and TRBJ2-7; D is undetermined. This CDR3 has 13 amino acids. Trimming cost V 2 bases and J 6 bases, with 11 bases left between them. Germline-derived CDR1 and CDR2 are MNHNS and SASEGT. CDR3 in DNA: TGTGCCAGCAGTGAATCTGGGGTGGGCGAGCAGTACTTC. Protein: CASSESGVGEQYF.

This clonotype has a count of ten or more. The chain is built from TRBV27 and TRBJ2-7, with a possible D match to TRBD2 (6 bases). Germline-derived CDR1 and CDR2 are MNHEY and SMNVEV (reference sequence). The V and J ends lost 1 base and 6 bases respectively, with 16 bases between them. The CDR3 is 15 amino acids. CDR3 protein: CASSLWGGTPSEQYF. The CDR3 nucleotides read TGTGCCAGCAGTTTATGGGGAGGAACCCCCTCCGAGCAGTACTTC.

The chain recombines TRBV6-2 or TRBV6-3 with TRBJ2-7; tentative D call: TRBD2 (6 bases). The CDR3 has 16 amino acids. The germline CDR1 and CDR2 sequences are MNHEY and SVGEGT. Trimming stripped 0 bases from V and 0 bases from J, with 12 bases between. The chain's CDR3 is CASSYSWLASSYEQYF. The CDR3 nucleotides read TGTGCCAGCAGTTACTCGTGGCTAGCGAGCTCCTACGAGCAGTACTTC.

This clonotype was counted many times. V and J are TRBV27 and TRBJ2-1; D assignment may be TRBD1 or TRBD2 (5 bases each). In germline, CDR1 is MNHEY, CDR2 SMNVEV (reference sequence). CDR3 length equals 15 residues. V was cut by 4 bases and J by 2 bases, with 12 bases left in between. CDR3 sequence: CASSSGTATYNEQFF. The CDR3 nucleotides read TGTGCCAGCAGTTCGGGGACGGCGACCTACAATGAGCAGTTCTTC.